A single T cell receptor beta chain is shown here with its context. Trimming took 9 bases from V and 13 from J; bases not matched to a gene: 12. The CDR3 is made up of 13 amino acids. Germline values: CDR1 SNHLY, CDR2 FYNNEI. TCRdb used MiXCR to reprocess the RT-PCR reads, holding one entry per CDR3 protein. The sample has 550,000 to 750,000 distinct CDR3 sequences, 12% to 15% seen once; the top ten hold just over 3.5%. The sequencing sample was made of memory CD4+ T cells from blood. This sequence was found in a female donor in good health, serving as a healthy control. The chain has TRBV2 and TRBJ1-6; 7 bases map to TRBD1. Here the CDR3 DNA reads TGTGCCAGTGGAAGGGAGACAGGGAATCCCCTCCACTTT. Its translation: CASGRETGNPLHF.